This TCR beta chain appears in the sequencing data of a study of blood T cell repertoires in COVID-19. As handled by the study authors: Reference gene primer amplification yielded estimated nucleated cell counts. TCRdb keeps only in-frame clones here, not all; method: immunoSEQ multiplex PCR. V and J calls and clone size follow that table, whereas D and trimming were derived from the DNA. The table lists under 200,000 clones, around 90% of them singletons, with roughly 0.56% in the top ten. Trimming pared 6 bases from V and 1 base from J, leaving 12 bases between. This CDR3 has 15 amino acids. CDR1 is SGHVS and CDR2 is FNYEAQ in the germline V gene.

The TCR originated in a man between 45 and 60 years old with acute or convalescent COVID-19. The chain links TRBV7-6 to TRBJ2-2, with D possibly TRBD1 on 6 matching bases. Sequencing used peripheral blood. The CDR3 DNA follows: TGTGCCAGCAGGCCCGGGACAAAGAACACCGGGGAGCTGTTTTTT. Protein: CASRPGTKNTGELFF. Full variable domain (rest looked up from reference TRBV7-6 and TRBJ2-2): GAGVSQSPRYKVTKRGQDVALRCDPISGHVSLYWYRQALGQGPEFLTYFNYEAQQDKSGLPNDRFSAERPEGSISTLTIQRTEQRDSAMYRCASRPGTKNTGELFFGEGSRLTVL.